The 21 T cell receptor beta chains listed next were all sequenced from one sample in a study of cytomegalovirus exposure and HLA in healthy donors. A multiplex PCR was run with 60 Vbeta primers and 13 Jbeta primers. Data came from immunoSEQ multiplex PCR; TCRdb stores just in-frame clones and leaves some out. The sample records about 120,000 clones, roughly four fifths being singletons. Sequenced material: PBMCs. The receptors here all came from a man aged 50-59 years in good health and CMV-seropositive.

The genes are TRBV6-5 and TRBJ1-1; D unclear. CDR1 MNHEY and CDR2 SVGAGI come from the germline V gene. V shed 6 bases and J shed 4 bases, with 15 bases lying between them. This CDR3 comprises 14 residues. The CDR3 loop is CASSPVSPTTEAFF. CDR3 DNA: TGTGCCAGCAGCCCCGTCTCCCCTACCACTGAAGCTTTCTTT.

CDR3 in amino acids: CASRGLGTEAFF. CDR3 coding DNA: TGTGCCAGCAGGGGGCTGGGTACTGAAGCTTTCTTT. The chain combines TRBV27 with TRBJ1-1, with D tentatively TRBD1 (5 bases). The CDR3 is 12 amino acids. Trimming left V 6 bases short and J 5 bases short, with 10 bases between. Germline V gene sequence: CDR1 MNHEY, CDR2 SMNVEV (reference sequence).

The chain is built from TRBV9 and TRBJ2-7, with a weak D call TRBD1 (5 bases). CDR3 length: 14 residues. Trimming removed 2 bases at V and 2 bases at J, with 11 bases between. The germline CDR1 and CDR2 sequences are SGDLS and YYNGEE. The CDR3 sequence: CASSVGQEPYEQYF. In DNA, the CDR3 is TGTGCCAGCAGCGTGGGGCAGGAACCCTACGAGCAGTACTTC.

In DNA form, the CDR3 reads TGTGCCAGCAGCTTAGCGGACAGGGGGTACGACGAGCAGTACTTC. Encoded protein: CASSLADRGYDEQYF. The rearrangement uses TRBV7-2 and TRBJ2-7; TRBD1 matches at 10 bases. V was clipped by 0 bases and J by 5 bases; unmatched bases: 4. This CDR3 region has 15 residues. Germline V gives CDR1 SGHTA, CDR2 FQGNSA.

The chain combines TRBV5-1 with TRBJ2-3; weak D call: TRBD2 (5 bases). The V end lost 3 bases, the J end lost 1 base, and 9 bases lay between the germline ends. Germline V gene data show CDR1 as SGHRS and CDR2 as YFSETQ. The CDR3 contains 14 residues. This CDR3 reads CASSSAGRTDTQYF. The DNA of the CDR3 is TGCGCCAGCAGCTCGGCGGGCCGCACAGATACGCAGTATTTT.

DNA of the CDR3: TGTGCCACCAGCAGAGTCACGGGGGGCCGGAGCCAGCCCCAGCATTTT. It codes for CATSRVTGGRSQPQHF. The chain joins TRBV15 to TRBJ1-5; maybe TRBD1 (6 bases). The germline gives CDR1 LNHNV, CDR2 YYDKDF (reference sequence). V lost 1 base, J lost 7 bases, and 17 bases lay in between. The CDR3 contains 16 residues.

This clone was recorded once. The CDR3: CASSLSSASTDTQYF. CDR3 nucleotide sequence: TGCGCCAGCAGCTTGTCTAGCGCTAGCACAGATACGCAGTATTTT. The V call is TRBV5-1, the J call TRBJ2-3; D is perhaps TRBD2 (6 bases). The CDR3 loop spans 15 amino acids. V was shortened by 1 base and J by 0 bases, with 9 bases between the two germline ends. Germline V CDR1 and CDR2: SGHRS, YFSETQ.

The rearrangement uses TRBV5-1 and TRBJ2-1, with D possibly matching TRBD2 (5 bases). Between the trimmed V and J ends, which lost 0 bases and 9 bases, there was a span of 13 bases. The CDR3 spans 14 residues. Germline loops: CDR1 SGHRS, CDR2 YFSETQ. CDR3 protein: CASSLGLVSGEQFF. The CDR3 DNA reads as TGCGCCAGCAGCTTGGGATTAGTAAGCGGTGAGCAGTTCTTC.

This chain uses TRBV9 with TRBJ2-2; D is uncertain. V dropped 3 bases and J dropped 5 bases, with 14 bases sitting between them. The CDR3 extends over 15 amino acids. Germline V lookup: CDR1 SGDLS, CDR2 YYNGEE. Here the CDR3 reads CASSGPGRGTGELFF. Here the CDR3 DNA reads TGTGCCAGCAGCGGGCCAGGCCGTGGGACCGGGGAGCTGTTTTTT.

The chain couples TRBV11-2 to TRBJ2-5; TRBD2 matches at 8 bases. CDR1 and CDR2 (germline): SGHAT, FQNNGV. Trimming cost V 5 bases and J 4 bases; bases outside gene matches: 12. The CDR3 has 16 amino acids. DNA for the CDR3: TGTGCCAGCAGCCAACGGTCGGGGGCGGGAGGAGAGACCCAGTACTTC. It specifies CASSQRSGAGGETQYF.

The CDR3 coding sequence is TGTGCCAGCAGCCGACAGGTTGGGAACTATGGCTACACCTTC. It codes for CASSRQVGNYGYTF. This chain joins TRBV11-3 and TRBJ1-2; the D gene is possibly TRBD1 (6 bases). The ends were cut back, 5 bases at V and 2 bases at J, with 12 bases in the middle. This CDR3 has 14 residues. In germline, CDR1 is SGHNT, CDR2 YENEEA. Filled out from reference TRBV11-3 and TRBJ1-2, the complete variable domain reads EAGVVQSPRYKIIEKKQPVAFWCNPISGHNTLYWYLQNLGQGPELLIRYENEEAVDDSQLPKDRFSAERLKGVDSTLKIQPAELGDSAVYLCASSRQVGNYGYTFGSGTRLTVV.

CDR3: CASSQRTSTSTDTQYF. For the CDR3, the DNA is TGCGCCAGCAGCCAACGGACTAGCACGTCTACAGATACGCAGTATTTT. The rearrangement uses TRBV4-1 and TRBJ2-3, with 8 positions matching TRBD2. V shed 2 bases and J 3 bases; nucleotides not matched to a gene: 7. The CDR3 extends over 16 amino acids. CDR1 is MGHRA, CDR2 YSYEKL, per germline.

The chain has TRBV10-1 and TRBJ2-1, with a weak D call TRBD1 (5 bases). The CDR3 consists of 12 residues. Per germline, CDR1 WNHNN and CDR2 SYGVQD (reference sequence). Trimming shortened V by 8 bases and J by 7 bases, and 12 bases separated the two germline ends. CDR3 residues: CASSWAGNEQFF. The CDR3 DNA reads TGCGCCAGCTCCTGGGCAGGGAATGAGCAGTTCTTC.

CDR3: CASSPGAYSNQPQHF. As DNA, the CDR3 is TGTGCCAGCAGCCCTGGGGCTTATAGCAATCAGCCCCAGCATTTT. The V call is TRBV27, the J call TRBJ1-5, with D maybe TRBD1 (5 bases). The CDR3 is made up of 15 amino acids. V lost 6 bases to trimming and J lost 0 bases, with 12 bases between them. CDR1 and CDR2 (germline): MNHEY, SMNVEV (reference sequence).

This clone was picked up a small number of times. The chain is built from TRBV4-3 and TRBJ2-6, with D perhaps TRBD2 (6 bases). The CDR3 is 16 residues long. The V end lost 0 bases, the J end lost 1 base, and 7 bases lay between the germline ends. The germline V gene has CDR1 LGHNA and CDR2 YSLEER. CDR3 nucleotides: TGCGCCAGCAGCCAAGATGGGACTTCTGGGGCCAACGTCCTGACTTTC. Its translation: CASSQDGTSGANVLTF.

The chain joins TRBV6-1 to TRBJ1-3, with TRBD1 as a possible D gene (6 bases). The CDR3 is made up of 14 amino acids. Germline loops: CDR1 MNHNS, CDR2 SASEGT. V lost 7 bases and J 2 bases, leaving 12 bases between the germline ends. The CDR3: CASNQGTAGNTIYF. In DNA form, the CDR3 reads TGTGCCAGCAACCAGGGGACCGCTGGAAACACCATATATTTT.

The CDR3 nucleotides are TGTGCCAGCAGCTTGGGGGACAGAGGCTCCGGGGAGCTGTTTTTT. This translates into CASSLGDRGSGELFF. The chain is built from TRBV5-4 and TRBJ2-2; 7 positions agree with TRBD1. Germline CDR1 SGHNT, CDR2 YYREEE (reference sequence). V shed 0 bases, J shed 6 bases, and the junction held 5 bases outside the gene matches. The CDR3 contains 15 residues.

The rearrangement uses TRBV7-9 and TRBJ2-1; 12 bases are shared with TRBD1. V lost 5 bases and J lost 8; bases outside the gene matches: 7. Germline V gene lookup returns CDR1 SEHNR and CDR2 FQNEAQ (reference sequence). This CDR3 comprises 15 residues. The CDR3 loop reads CASSPGTGGVHEQFF. As DNA, the CDR3 is TGTGCCAGCAGCCCCGGGACAGGGGGCGTCCATGAGCAGTTCTTC.

The chain joins TRBV7-9 to TRBJ2-7; the D gene is possibly TRBD2 (7 bases). Per germline, CDR1 SEHNR and CDR2 FQNEAQ (reference sequence). This CDR3 contains 15 residues. V gave up 5 bases and J gave up 1 base, with 15 bases separating them. The CDR3 bases are TGTGCCAGCAGCCCAGAGGGGGGGGGATCCTACGAGCAGTACTTC. As protein: CASSPEGGGSYEQYF.

This rearrangement joins TRBV19 to TRBJ2-7; D gene unclear. The CDR3 is 12 amino acids. V was cut by 6 bases and J by 0 bases, with 6 bases left in between. Germline CDR1 LNHDA, CDR2 SQIVND (reference sequence). This CDR3 is CASSPSSYEQYF. The DNA of the CDR3 is TGTGCCAGTAGCCCGAGCTCCTACGAGCAGTACTTC.

The gene calls are TRBV11-3 and TRBJ1-1; no clear D gene. Looked up from germline, CDR1 is SGHNT and CDR2 is YENEEA. V gave up 4 bases and J gave up 3 bases, with 6 bases separating them. This CDR3 region has 12 residues. The DNA for the CDR3 is TGTGCCAGCAGCTCCCAGGACACTGAAGCTTTCTTT. This codes for CASSSQDTEAFF.